This record looks at one TCR beta chain sequence and its context. Antigen specificity is unknown. CDR1 is MNHEY and CDR2 is SVGEGT in the germline V gene. This CDR3 has 14 residues. V gave up 4 bases and J gave up 2 bases, with 10 bases separating them. From the 5' RACE reads, TCRdb called clonotypes with MiXCR, one entry per CDR3 protein. The data contain 300,000 to 350,000 distinct CDR3 sequences, 20% of them singletons. The source of the sample is a study of CD8 T cells in ankylosing spondylitis. Study-wide results and limits: Prior work had noted some motif variants in reactive arthritis blood and synovial fluid. There was a TCR beta motif, made of 7 to 9 highly homologous variants, that appeared characteristic of ankylosing spondylitis blood.

The source of this sequence is a female donor with ankylosing spondylitis or in good health (not recorded which). The chain employs TRBV6-2 or TRBV6-3 and TRBJ2-3; D possibly corresponds to TRBD2 (5 bases). Sequenced: blood, either unsorted or a sorted T cell fraction (not recorded which). CDR3 region: CASSSPGFTDTQYF. The CDR3 coding sequence is TGTGCCAGCAGTTCCCCGGGATTCACAGATACGCAGTATTTT.